Below are 20 T cell receptor beta chains sequenced from a single sample in a study of neurological immune-mediated disorders. A single record per CDR3 protein comes from TCRdb applying MiXCR to the 5' RACE reads. There are around 64,000 distinct CDR3 sequences in the sample; 2.5% to 4% occur only once, and around 5.2% lies in the top ten. Sequencing was done on a sample of PBMCs. These TCRs come from a woman aged 45 to 65 with multiple sclerosis.

This chain connects TRBV18 to TRBJ2-4, with 7 bases lining up with TRBD1. V lost 3 bases to trimming and J lost 0 bases; unmatched junction nucleotides: 5. Looked up from germline, CDR1 is KGHSH and CDR2 is LQKENI. The CDR3 runs to 16 residues. The CDR3 spells CASSPTGVQAKNIQYF. In DNA form, the CDR3 reads TGTGCCAGCTCACCTACAGGGGTGCAAGCCAAAAACATTCAGTACTTC.

This clonotype was counted many times. This chain uses TRBV24-1 with TRBJ1-2, with no clear D. The CDR3 runs 13 residues. The V end was cut by 1 base, the J end by 3 bases, with 5 bases between. Germline CDR1 is KGHDR and CDR2 is SFDVKD. This CDR3 is CATSDFGDYGYTF. CDR3 nucleotides: TGTGCCACCAGTGATTTTGGTGACTATGGCTACACCTTC.

This clonotype was seen ten or more times. V usage is TRBV27 and J usage is TRBJ2-5, with D uncertain. V dropped 5 bases and J dropped 0 bases, with 4 bases sitting between them. The V gene's germline CDR1 is MNHEY and CDR2 SMNVEV (reference sequence). The CDR3 is made up of 12 amino acids. The CDR3 protein is CASSPNQETQYF. CDR3 nucleotides: TGTGCCAGCAGTCCGAACCAAGAGACCCAGTACTTC.

This clonotype has a count of ten or more. The rearrangement joins TRBV28 to TRBJ1-1, with D hard to call. Trimming stripped 4 bases from V and 1 base from J, with 7 bases between. The CDR3 has 13 amino acids. Germline CDR1 MDHEN, CDR2 SYDVKM. The CDR3 is CASSSQRNTEAFF. The CDR3 nucleotides read TGTGCCAGCAGTTCACAGAGGAACACTGAAGCTTTCTTT. Filled out from reference TRBV28 and TRBJ1-1, the complete variable domain reads DVKVTQSSRYLVKRTGEKVFLECVQDMDHENMFWYRQDPGLGLRLIYFSYDVKMKEKGDIPEGYSVSREKKERFSLILESASTNQTSMYLCASSSQRNTEAFFGQGTRLTVV.

This clonotype was detected many times. The chain employs TRBV20-1 and TRBJ2-3; TRBD1 matches at 7 bases. There are 15 residues in the CDR3. Germline CDR1 DFQATT, CDR2 SNEGSKA (reference sequence). CDR3 in DNA: TGCAGCGCGGTCACAGGGGATTCAAACACAGATACGCAGTATTTT. It codes for CSAVTGDSNTDTQYF.

This clonotype was counted ten times or more. The V gene is TRBV9, the J gene TRBJ2-1; 7 bases map to TRBD2. CDR3 length equals 13 residues. With 4 bases clipped from V and 11 bases from J, the junction kept 9 bases outside the gene matches. The germline CDR1 and CDR2 sequences are SGDLS and YYNGEE. This CDR3 reads CASSPLPGGQQFF. The CDR3 DNA reads TGTGCCAGCAGCCCACTGCCGGGAGGCCAGCAGTTCTTC.

Ten or more counts support this clonotype. The V call is TRBV20-1, the J call TRBJ2-1, with 12 positions matching TRBD2. Trimming at V came to 5 bases and at J to 0 bases, leaving 17 bases not matched to a gene. CDR1 and CDR2 from the germline V gene are DFQATT and SNEGSKA (reference sequence). This CDR3 spans 20 amino acids. CDR3 coding DNA: TGCAGTGCTTCCGTCGCTGGCCTAGCGGGGGGGCTAAGCTCCTACAATGAGCAGTTCTTC. Amino acid sequence: CSASVAGLAGGLSSYNEQFF.

The chain is built from TRBV18 and TRBJ2-3, with a weak D call TRBD1 (6 bases). The CDR3 runs to 13 residues. V was clipped by 8 bases and J by 1 base, with 10 bases between them. From germline, CDR1 is KGHSH and CDR2 LQKENI. In DNA, the CDR3 is TGTGCCAGCACAGGGTCGCGCACAGATACGCAGTATTTT. It is translated as CASTGSRTDTQYF.

This clonotype was seen repeatedly, ten times or more. The chain couples TRBV9 to TRBJ2-2, with a tentative D call TRBD2 (6 bases). CDR3 length equals 16 residues. V lost 3 bases, J lost 6 bases, and 18 bases lay in between. Germline V gene sequence: CDR1 SGDLS, CDR2 YYNGEE. The CDR3 sequence is CASSGRSGRGPGELFF. Here the CDR3 DNA reads TGTGCCAGCAGCGGCCGATCCGGGAGAGGACCCGGGGAGCTGTTTTTT.

This clonotype was recorded many times. The chain is built from TRBV29-1 and TRBJ2-2; D ambiguous. V lost 3 bases to trimming and J lost 6 bases, with 17 bases between them. CDR1 is SQVTM, CDR2 ANQGSEA, per germline. The length of the CDR3 is 15 residues. The CDR3 nucleotides read TGCAGCGTTGAGGTCTTAGGAGTTCGGTCCGGGGAGCTGTTTTTT. Amino acid sequence: CSVEVLGVRSGELFF.

This clonotype was seen ten or more times. This sequence joins TRBV6-5 and TRBJ1-1; TRBD1 agrees at 12 bases. The junction had 9 bases not matched to a gene; V was cut back by 3 bases and J by 4 bases. CDR3 length: 17 residues. Germline loops: CDR1 MNHEY, CDR2 SVGAGI. The CDR3 DNA follows: TGTGCCAGCAGTTATGCCCCCCTGGGACAGGGGGCCACTGAAGCTTTCTTT. This codes for CASSYAPLGQGATEAFF.

This clonotype was recorded at least ten times. This chain uses TRBV15 with TRBJ2-3; possible D gene TRBD2, 7 bases. The CDR3 has 18 residues. Germline V CDR1 and CDR2: LNHNV, YYDKDF (reference sequence). The V end was cut by 1 base, the J end by 0 bases, with 17 bases between. CDR3 DNA: TGTGCCACCAGCAGAGGAGTCGGCGGGGGCGATAGCACAGATACGCAGTATTTT. Translation gives CATSRGVGGGDSTDTQYF.

In regard to this clonotype: This could be a read error, since a much larger clone is one nucleotide away. The chain carries TRBV5-5 and TRBJ1-4; no reliable D call. With 4 bases removed from V and 10 bases from J, the gap between germline ends came to 8 bases. The CDR3 loop spans 11 amino acids. The germline V gene has CDR1 SGHKS and CDR2 YYEKEE (reference sequence). In nucleotides, the CDR3 is TGTGCCAGCAGCGATGAGAGAAAACTGTTTTTT. The encoded protein is CASSDERKLFF.

J is TRBJ2-1 and V is TRBV5-1; TRBD1 or TRBD2 may be the D gene (5 bases each). This CDR3 region has 15 residues. CDR1 and CDR2 from the germline V gene are SGHRS and YFSETQ. Trimming removed 3 bases at V and 5 bases at J, with 15 bases between. The CDR3 DNA reads TGCGCCAGCAGCTCGGGGCGGGTTCTGGACAATGAGCAGTTCTTC. Protein: CASSSGRVLDNEQFF.

This clonotype was detected many times. V gene TRBV20-1 combines with J gene TRBJ2-5; TRBD2 agrees at 8 bases. From germline, CDR1 is DFQATT and CDR2 SNEGSKA (reference sequence). J lost 7 bases, V lost 3 bases, and 13 bases had no gene match. This CDR3 comprises 15 residues. CDR3 DNA sequence: TGCAGTGCTAGGGCCCCGGCAGCGGGGGAGGGGACCCAGTACTTC. Amino acid sequence: CSARAPAAGEGTQYF.

This clonotype was detected many times. The chain has TRBV7-2 and TRBJ1-6; D is uncertain. V was pared by 4 bases and J by 4 bases, with 11 bases between. This CDR3 spans 15 amino acids. Looked up from germline, CDR1 is SGHTA and CDR2 is FQGNSA. The CDR3 is CASSSNLGYNSPLHF. DNA of the CDR3: TGTGCCAGCAGCTCCAATTTGGGTTATAATTCACCCCTCCACTTT.

This clonotype was seen many times. The chain combines TRBV2 with TRBJ2-1, with D tentatively TRBD1 or TRBD2 (7 bases each). Germline CDR1 reads SNHLY; CDR2 reads FYNNEI. The CDR3 spans 14 residues. Between the trimmed V and J ends, which lost 6 bases and 6 bases, there was a span of 15 bases. The CDR3 is CASRRQGEGNEQFF. DNA of the CDR3: TGTGCCAGCAGAAGGCAGGGGGAGGGCAATGAGCAGTTCTTC.

The table lists this clonotype with many counts. V usage is TRBV5-6 and J usage is TRBJ2-1; D might be TRBD2 (7 bases). CDR1 and CDR2 from the germline V gene are SGHDT and YYEEEE. The length of the CDR3 is 17 residues. V was trimmed by 0 bases and J by 2 bases, leaving 15 bases between them. The CDR3 DNA is TGTGCCAGCAGCTTGGGCCCCGGGGGGCAGGCCTACAATGAGCAGTTCTTC. Translation: CASSLGPGGQAYNEQFF.

This clonotype was seen many times. This sequence joins TRBV28 and TRBJ2-7, with TRBD1 matching over 8 bases. The CDR3 length is 12 residues. V shed 7 bases, J shed 4 bases, and the junction held 3 bases outside the gene matches. Germline V gene data show CDR1 as MDHEN and CDR2 as SYDVKM. The CDR3 sequence: CASTRQGYEQYF. Here the CDR3 DNA reads TGTGCCAGCACAAGACAGGGGTACGAGCAGTACTTC.

There are many counts of this clonotype. One end of the junction is discordant with germline, which a read error may explain. The chain carries TRBV7-7 and TRBJ2-5; 8 bases are shared with TRBD2. This CDR3 region has 15 residues. Germline V gives CDR1 SSHAT, CDR2 FNYEAQ (reference sequence). The CDR3 sequence: CASSQLSGAQETQYF. The DNA for the CDR3 is TGTGCTAGCAGCCAACTTAGCGGGGCACAAGAGACCCAGTACTTC.